These 7 T cell receptor beta chains share one sample of origin, sequenced in a study of T cells in Graves' hyperthyroidism and ophthalmopathy. RNA transcripts were the template for amplifying TCR beta CDR3 regions. The HTBI set primed first-round TCR CDR3 RT-PCR. MiXCR, applied by TCRdb to the multiplex PCR reads, yields one record per CDR3 protein. Of hundreds of thousands of distinct CDR3 sequences listed, 12% to 15% were seen once; the top ten hold roughly 10%. Sample: blood. The receptors come from a woman aged 18-29 years with Graves' hyperthyroidism.

Ten or more counts support this clonotype. The chain uses TRBV5-6 and TRBJ1-1; D is possibly TRBD1 (6 bases). Trimming removed 4 bases from V and 1 base from J, with 26 bases in between. Germline lookup yields CDR1 SGHDT and CDR2 YYEEEE. The CDR3 covers 19 residues. The CDR3 protein is CASSPYPTRYRVRNTEAFF. DNA of the CDR3: TGTGCCAGCAGCCCATATCCTACCCGCTACAGGGTGCGGAACACTGAAGCTTTCTTT. The complete variable domain, with remaining parts taken from reference TRBV5-6 and TRBJ1-1, reads DAGVTQSPTHLIKTRGQQVTLRCSPKSGHDTVSWYQQALGQGPQFIFQYYEEEERQRGNFPDRFSGHQFPNYSSELNVNALLLGDSALYLCASSPYPTRYRVRNTEAFFGQGTRLTVV.

A few counts support this clonotype. Its ends do not fully match the called genes, so a read error is possible. The chain recombines TRBV6-8 with TRBJ2-1; D is uncertain. CDR3 length: 16 residues. From germline, CDR1 is MNHGY and CDR2 SAAAGT. The CDR3 spells CASSDSLKRKYNEQFF. CDR3 in DNA: TGTGCCAGCAGTGACTCGCTCAAGCGCAAGTACAATGAGCAGTTCTTC.

This clonotype showed up many times. The chain couples TRBV18 to TRBJ2-7; D assignment may be TRBD1 or TRBD2 (6 bases each). Trimming took off 5 bases at V and 5 bases at J, with 13 bases between the two ends. From germline, CDR1 is KGHSH and CDR2 LQKENI. The CDR3 runs 13 residues. In DNA, the CDR3 is TGTGCCAGCTCATCATTGAGGGGGGACGAGCAGTACTTC. Its protein is CASSSLRGDEQYF.

Ten or more counts support this clonotype. V is TRBV7-2 and J is TRBJ2-1, with TRBD2 as a possible D gene (5 bases). This CDR3 has 15 residues. With 2 bases removed from V and 4 bases from J, the gap between germline ends came to 12 bases. Germline V gene data show CDR1 as SGHTA and CDR2 as FQGNSA. In DNA, the CDR3 is TGTGCCAGCAGCTTATGGGTTGGCGGGTACAATGAGCAGTTCTTC. Its translation is CASSLWVGGYNEQFF.

The chain recombines TRBV28 with TRBJ2-1; no clear D gene. Trimming stripped 3 bases from V and 5 bases from J, with 11 bases between. Germline CDR1 MDHEN, CDR2 SYDVKM. The CDR3 is 14 amino acids. CDR3 residues: CASSFLLENNEQFF. CDR3 nucleotides: TGTGCCAGCAGTTTCCTACTGGAGAACAATGAGCAGTTCTTC.

This clonotype has just a few counts. This rearrangement joins TRBV13 to TRBJ2-7; D perhaps matches TRBD1 (5 bases). The CDR3 is 13 amino acids. Germline loops: CDR1 PRHDT, CDR2 FYEKMQ (reference sequence). Trimming removed 3 bases from V and 6 bases from J, with 12 bases in between. The chain's CDR3 is CASSFGYQGEQYF. DNA of the CDR3: TGTGCCAGCAGCTTCGGCTACCAGGGCGAGCAGTACTTC.

This sequence joins TRBV2 and TRBJ1-3; weak D call: TRBD1 (5 bases). Germline assignment: CDR1 SNHLY and CDR2 FYNNEI. Trimming cost V 1 base and J 3 bases, with 7 bases left between them. This CDR3 spans 14 amino acids. CDR3 residues: CASSEGGVGNTIYF. CDR3 DNA sequence: TGTGCCAGCAGTGAAGGGGGGGTTGGAAACACCATATATTTT.